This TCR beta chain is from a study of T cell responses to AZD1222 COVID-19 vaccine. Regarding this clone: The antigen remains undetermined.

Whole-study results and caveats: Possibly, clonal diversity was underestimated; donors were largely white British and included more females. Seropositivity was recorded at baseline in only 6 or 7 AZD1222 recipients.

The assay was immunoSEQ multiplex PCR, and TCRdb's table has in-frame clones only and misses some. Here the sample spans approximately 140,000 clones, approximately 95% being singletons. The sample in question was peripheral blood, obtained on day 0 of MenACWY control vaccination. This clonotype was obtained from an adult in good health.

The CDR3 loop is CASTADRGGTEAFF. Here the CDR3 DNA reads TGTGCCAGCACCGCGGACAGGGGGGGTACTGAAGCTTTCTTT. V usage is TRBV2 and J usage is TRBJ1-1; 10 positions match TRBD1. CDR1 SNHLY and CDR2 FYNNEI come from the germline V gene. Unmatched junction bases numbered 7, after V lost 7 bases and J lost 5 bases. The length of the CDR3 is 14 residues.